Listed below are T cell receptor beta chains from one sample, sequenced in a study of a mutant IDH1 vaccine in newly diagnosed glioma. Their target antigens are unknown. The method was immunoSEQ multiplex PCR; TCRdb's version includes in-frame clones alone and lacks a portion of them. The repertoire holds under 150,000 clones, with roughly 90% as singletons. The input for sequencing was PBMCs, taken from a glioma patient whose treatment included an IDH1 peptide vaccine. These receptors were obtained from a woman in her forties or fifties with glioma. CDR3s include the opening cysteine and the closing phenylalanine or tryptophan. D genes are given only for firm matches. Expanded clones are given a class, and other clones once, few, many or no size at all.

clone_size	j_call	v_call	d_call	cdr3_aa	cdr3_nt
.	TRBJ1-2	TRBV7-3	TRBD1	CASSSRGQGIDGYTF	TGTGCCAGCAGCTCGCGGGGACAGGGTATAGATGGCTACACCTTC
.	TRBJ1-3	TRBV5-6	TRBD1	CASSLDRGQRNTIYF	TGTGCCAGCAGCTTGGACAGGGGGCAAAGAAACACCATATATTTT
.	TRBJ2-3	TRBV6-6	.	CATGGGFTDTQYF	TGTGCCACAGGGGGAGGCTTCACAGATACGCAGTATTTT
few	TRBJ1-2	TRBV11-2	.	CASSLQGDGGYTF	TGTGCCAGCAGCTTACAGGGAGACGGTGGCTACACCTTC
.	TRBJ2-7	TRBV5-1	TRBD2	CASSGSSGRPYEQYF	TGCGCCAGCAGCGGATCTAGCGGGAGACCCTACGAGCAGTACTTC
.	TRBJ2-6	TRBV5-4	.	CASSFQRSSGANVLTF	TGTGCCAGCAGCTTCCAGAGATCCTCTGGGGCCAACGTCCTGACTTTC
.	TRBJ2-3	TRBV6-1	.	CASSKTEADTQYF	TGTGCCAGCAGTAAGACAGAGGCAGATACGCAGTATTTT
.	TRBJ2-7	TRBV29-1	TRBD2	CSVPTSGTPDEQYF	TGCAGCGTTCCAACTAGCGGGACCCCCGACGAGCAGTACTTC
.	TRBJ1-2	TRBV7-3	TRBD1	CASSPTGDNGYTF	TGTGCCAGCAGCCCAACAGGGGACAATGGCTACACCTTC
.	TRBJ2-5	TRBV29-1	.	CSTLVSGSETQYF	TGCAGCACCTTGGTCTCAGGGTCAGAGACCCAGTACTTC
.	TRBJ1-4	TRBV30	.	CAWSDPGQNEKLFF	TGTGCCTGGAGTGATCCCGGTCAAAATGAAAAACTGTTTTTT
.	TRBJ2-2	TRBV5-6	.	CASSEGPNTGELFF	TGTGCCAGCAGCGAGGGCCCGAACACCGGGGAGCTGTTTTTT
.	TRBJ2-7	TRBV27	TRBD2	CASSLSIKGLAAYEQYF	TGTGCCAGCAGTTTATCGATAAAGGGACTAGCGGCATACGAGCAGTACTTC
.	TRBJ1-3	TRBV5-1	.	CASSLGWGSSGNTIYF	TGCGCCAGCAGCTTGGGGTGGGGGAGCTCTGGAAACACCATATATTTT
.	TRBJ2-5	TRBV5-1	.	CASSLDRQETQYF	TGCGCCAGCAGCTTGGACAGGCAAGAGACCCAGTACTTC
once	TRBJ2-1	TRBV5-6	.	CASSFYNEQFF	TGTGCCAGCAGCTTTTACAATGAGCAGTTCTTC
.	TRBJ2-5	TRBV18	TRBD1	CASSPPGTANQETQYF	TGTGCCAGCTCACCTCCCGGGACAGCGAACCAAGAGACCCAGTACTTC
.	TRBJ2-2	TRBV6-5	.	CASSYSLRNTGELFF	TGTGCCAGCAGTTACTCCTTGAGGAACACCGGGGAGCTGTTTTTT
.	TRBJ2-1	TRBV18	TRBD2	CASSPRTSGSYNEQFF	TGTGCCAGCTCACCTAGGACTAGCGGGAGCTACAATGAGCAGTTCTTC
.	TRBJ2-3	TRBV9	.	CASSVGAGSTDTQYF	TGTGCCAGCAGCGTAGGTGCGGGCAGCACAGATACGCAGTATTTT
.	TRBJ2-5	TRBV28	.	CASSLLYQETQYF	TGTGCCAGCAGTTTGCTGTACCAAGAGACCCAGTACTTC
.	TRBJ2-2	TRBV5-4	TRBD1	CASSAGTGDTGELFF	TGTGCCAGCAGCGCCGGGACAGGAGACACCGGGGAGCTGTTTTTT
few	TRBJ1-5	TRBV5-6	.	CASSLSTGRRQPQHF	TGTGCCAGCAGCTTATCAACAGGGAGGAGACAGCCCCAGCATTTT
.	TRBJ2-4	TRBV28	.	CASSPFGEAKNIQYF	TGTGCCAGCAGTCCTTTTGGCGAGGCCAAAAACATTCAGTACTTC
.	TRBJ2-1	TRBV6-6	TRBD2	CASTGLAGNNEQFF	TGTGCCAGTACGGGACTAGCGGGGAACAATGAGCAGTTCTTC
.	TRBJ1-4	TRBV5-1	.	CASSLAAGGEKLFF	TGCGCCAGCAGCTTGGCCGCAGGAGGTGAAAAACTGTTTTTT
.	TRBJ2-7	TRBV4-2	.	CASSQGSNEQYF	TGTGCCAGCAGCCAGGGTAGCAACGAGCAGTACTTC
.	TRBJ2-3	TRBV10-3	TRBD2	CAIGGWVAGEDTQYF	TGTGCCATCGGGGGGTGGGTAGCGGGAGAAGATACGCAGTATTTT
.	TRBJ1-1	TRBV6-1	.	CASTPSPNTEAFF	TGTGCCAGCACCCCGTCACCGAACACTGAAGCTTTCTTT
.	TRBJ2-5	TRBV7-2	.	CASRPARASTVQETQYF	TGTGCCAGCAGACCCGCTCGAGCCTCGACAGTCCAAGAGACCCAGTACTTC
.	TRBJ2-7	TRBV5-1	TRBD1	CASSRDRAIDEQYF	TGCGCCAGCAGCCGGGACAGGGCTATCGACGAGCAGTACTTC
.	TRBJ2-5	TRBV28	TRBD2	CASSFPLGLAGRETQYF	TGTGCCAGCAGTTTTCCCCTCGGACTAGCGGGAAGGGAGACCCAGTACTTC
.	TRBJ2-1	TRBV4-1	TRBD2	CASSPRTSGPYNEQFF	TGCGCCAGCAGCCCCCGGACTAGCGGCCCCTACAATGAGCAGTTCTTC
.	TRBJ2-7	TRBV5-1	.	CASSFWSGRNSYEQYF	TGCGCCAGCAGCTTCTGGTCAGGACGGAACTCCTACGAGCAGTACTTC
.	TRBJ2-3	TRBV28	.	CASSPRDTSPTDTQYF	TGTGCCAGCAGTCCCCGGGACACTAGCCCCACAGATACGCAGTATTTT
.	TRBJ2-7	TRBV19	.	CASSIGQGIYEQYF	TGTGCCAGTAGTATCGGCCAGGGGATCTACGAGCAGTACTTC
once	TRBJ2-7	TRBV6-1	TRBD2	CASLAGNYEQYF	TGTGCCAGTTTAGCGGGGAACTACGAGCAGTACTTC
.	TRBJ2-1	TRBV4-2	TRBD2	CASSQELAEFYNEQFF	TGTGCCAGCAGCCAAGAGCTAGCGGAATTCTACAATGAGCAGTTCTTC
.	TRBJ2-7	TRBV20-1	.	CSARTPYEQYF	TGCAGTGCCCGGACACCCTACGAGCAGTACTTC
.	TRBJ1-2	TRBV6-1	.	CASSEGGHYGYTF	TGTGCCAGCAGTGAAGGAGGACACTATGGCTACACCTTC
.	TRBJ2-3	TRBV2	.	CASGRDTQYF	TGTGCCAGCGGCAGGGATACGCAGTATTTT
once	TRBJ1-1	TRBV19	.	CASSIDRDGTEAFF	TGTGCCAGTAGTATAGACAGGGACGGCACTGAAGCTTTCTTT
.	TRBJ1-3	TRBV19	TRBD1	CASSKTGATENTIYF	TGTGCCAGTAGTAAAACAGGGGCCACTGAAAACACCATATATTTT
.	TRBJ2-2	TRBV9	.	CASSVGLGRGVNTGELFF	TGTGCCAGCAGCGTAGGATTAGGTAGGGGGGTGAACACCGGGGAGCTGTTTTTT
.	TRBJ2-6	TRBV5-1	.	CASSLSPTSSGANVLTF	TGCGCCAGCAGCTTGTCCCCCACGAGCTCTGGGGCCAACGTCCTGACTTTC
.	TRBJ1-2	TRBV28	.	CASSPPPEMGGYTF	TGTGCCAGCAGTCCCCCTCCCGAAATGGGGGGCTACACCTTC
.	TRBJ2-7	TRBV5-1	TRBD1	CASSPDRGVAYEQYF	TGCGCCAGCAGCCCAGACAGGGGGGTCGCCTACGAGCAGTACTTC
.	TRBJ2-1	TRBV5-4	TRBD2	CASSSPGTSGSYNEQFF	TGTGCCAGCAGCTCCCCCGGGACTAGCGGTTCCTACAATGAGCAGTTCTTC
.	TRBJ1-1	TRBV5-5	.	CASSWMVNTEAFF	TGTGCCAGCAGCTGGATGGTTAACACTGAAGCTTTCTTT
.	TRBJ1-1	TRBV6-5	.	CASSGTLNTEAFF	TGTGCCAGCAGTGGGACACTCAACACTGAAGCTTTCTTT
.	TRBJ2-1	TRBV7-9	.	CASSLTPGPREQFF	TGTGCCAGCAGCTTGACACCGGGCCCCCGGGAGCAGTTCTTC
few	TRBJ2-2	TRBV5-4	TRBD1	CASSPPGQGKTGELFF	TGTGCCAGCAGCCCCCCGGGACAGGGAAAGACCGGGGAGCTGTTTTTT
.	TRBJ2-3	TRBV9	.	CASSVDATDTQYF	TGTGCCAGCAGCGTAGACGCCACAGATACGCAGTATTTT
.	TRBJ2-1	TRBV19	.	CASSMGGSSYNEQFF	TGTGCCAGTAGTATGGGGGGAAGCTCCTACAATGAGCAGTTCTTC
.	TRBJ2-7	TRBV13	TRBD1	CASRTGGAGYEQYF	TGTGCCAGCAGAACAGGGGGCGCGGGCTACGAGCAGTACTTC
.	TRBJ2-7	TRBV6-6	.	CASSRDFYEQYF	TGTGCCAGCAGCAGGGACTTCTACGAGCAGTACTTC
.	TRBJ2-5	TRBV27	.	CASSGGTAWETQYF	TGTGCCAGCAGTGGCGGGACAGCTTGGGAGACCCAGTACTTC
.	TRBJ2-7	TRBV7-8	TRBD2	CASSSREEPYEQYF	TGTGCCAGCAGCTCCCGGGAGGAGCCATACGAGCAGTACTTC
.	TRBJ2-1	TRBV9	TRBD2	CASSGSSGSSYNEQFF	TGTGCCAGCAGCGGTTCTAGCGGGAGCTCCTACAATGAGCAGTTCTTC